The 27 T cell receptor beta chains below all came from one sample that was sequenced in a study of glioma-infiltrating T cells after dendritic cell vaccination. The protocol was immunoSEQ multiplex PCR, while the TCRdb copy is restricted to in-frame clones and leaves out a portion. The sample yields 80,000 to 100,000 clones, more than 70% seen once. Time point specified: after dendritic cell vaccination, including at tumor progression/relapse. This sample comprised blood, obtained after dendritic cell vaccination. Source of these receptors: a human donor with glioblastoma.

The chain uses TRBV27 and TRBJ2-2; 10 positions agree with TRBD2. Germline V CDR1 and CDR2: MNHEY, SMNVEV (reference sequence). The CDR3 length is 19 residues. The V segment lost 4 bases and the J segment 5 bases; nucleotides outside the gene matches: 16. The CDR3 coding sequence is TGTGCCAGCAGTTCCATTCCCTTACTATTAGCGGGAGGTACCGGGGAGCTGTTTTTT. Protein: CASSSIPLLLAGGTGELFF.

The table lists this clone with a count of one. The CDR3 nucleotides are TGTGCCAGTAGTATCGGGATGGCCACTGAAGCTTTCTTT. Protein sequence: CASSIGMATEAFF. The chain employs TRBV19 and TRBJ1-1; D is undetermined. Germline-derived CDR1 and CDR2 are LNHDA and SQIVND (reference sequence). The CDR3 extends over 13 amino acids. Deletions cut 3 bases from V and 4 bases from J, with 9 bases between. Variable domain in full (rest from reference TRBV19 and TRBJ1-1): DGGITQSPKYLFRKEGQNVTLSCEQNLNHDAMYWYRQDPGQGLRLIYYSQIVNDFQKGDIAEGYSVSREKKESFPLTVTSAQKNPTAFYLCASSIGMATEAFFGQGTRLTVV.

The V call is TRBV29-1, the J call TRBJ1-2; 10 nucleotides agree with TRBD1. Germline V gene sequence: CDR1 SQVTM, CDR2 ANQGSEA. V dropped 0 bases and J dropped 8; count of bases not matched to a gene: 6. This CDR3 spans 14 amino acids. The CDR3 sequence is CSVEDRDRGEGYTF. The CDR3 region has the DNA TGCAGCGTTGAAGATCGGGACAGGGGAGAAGGCTACACCTTC.

This chain joins TRBV11-3 and TRBJ1-1, with 7 bases matching TRBD1. V lost 5 bases and J lost 3; bases outside the gene matches: 6. CDR3 length: 14 amino acids. Germline V lookup: CDR1 SGHNT, CDR2 YENEEA. The CDR3, as DNA: TGTGCCAGCAGCAAAGACAGGGTATACACTGAAGCTTTCTTT. It codes for CASSKDRVYTEAFF.

This clone appeared a few times. J is TRBJ2-5 and V is TRBV7-2, with D possibly being TRBD2 (6 bases). The CDR3 is made up of 13 amino acids. The V end was cut by 5 bases, the J end by 5 bases, with 12 bases between. Germline values: CDR1 SGHTA, CDR2 FQGNSA. CDR3: CASSRKAGETQYF. As DNA, the CDR3 is TGTGCCAGCAGCCGCAAGGCGGGGGAGACCCAGTACTTC.

This chain uses TRBV28 with TRBJ1-4; 11 positions agree with TRBD1. The CDR3 consists of 15 residues. V shed 1 base and J 6 bases; nucleotides not matched to a gene: 1. Germline V gene sequence: CDR1 MDHEN, CDR2 SYDVKM. The CDR3 nucleotides are TGTGCCAGCAGTTTATTGGGACAGGGGGATGAAAAACTGTTTTTT. Encoded protein: CASSLLGQGDEKLFF. Based on the CDR3 plus reference TRBV28 and TRBJ1-4, the full variable domain is DVKVTQSSRYLVKRTGEKVFLECVQDMDHENMFWYRQDPGLGLRLIYFSYDVKMKEKGDIPEGYSVSREKKERFSLILESASTNQTSMYLCASSLLGQGDEKLFFGSGTQLSVL.

As for this clone: One junction end disagrees with the germline gene, perhaps due to a read error. The rearrangement uses TRBV5-1 and TRBJ2-7; TRBD1 matches 9 bases. Germline V gene sequence: CDR1 SGHRS, CDR2 YFSETQ. CDR3 length equals 15 residues. This chain's CDR3 is CASSPLGTGSSEQYF. The CDR3 DNA is TGCGCCAGCAGCCCTCTTGGGACAGGGTCCTCCGAGCAGTACTTC. Together with reference TRBV5-1 and TRBJ2-7, the CDR3 gives the full variable domain: KAGVTQTPRYLIKTRGQQVTLSCSPISGHRSVSWYQQTPGQGLQFLFEYFSETQRNKGNFPGRFSGRQFSNSRSEMNVSTLELGDSALYLCASSPLGTGSSEQYFGPGTRLTVT.

The chain links TRBV6-6 to TRBJ2-7, with TRBD1 identical over 9 bases. The germline V gene has CDR1 MNHNY and CDR2 SVGAGI (reference sequence). Trimming cost V 5 bases and J 4 bases; bases outside gene matches: 9. This CDR3 has 15 amino acids. The CDR3: CASSTRDRAGYEQYF. CDR3 coding DNA: TGTGCCAGCAGTACACGGGACAGGGCTGGATACGAGCAGTACTTC.

V usage is TRBV5-1 and J usage is TRBJ2-7; 7 bases line up with TRBD1. V lost 4 bases to trimming and J lost 4 bases; unmatched junction nucleotides: 8. CDR1 SGHRS and CDR2 YFSETQ come from the germline V gene. CDR3 length: 14 amino acids. The DNA for the CDR3 is TGCGCCAGCAGCGCCCCGGGACAGCTTTACGAGCAGTACTTC. Protein: CASSAPGQLYEQYF.

This chain links TRBV9 with TRBJ2-1; 10 bases are a match to TRBD2. The CDR3 spans 20 residues. The V and J ends lost 0 bases and 0 bases, in that order; junction bases with no gene match: 12. Looked up from germline, CDR1 is SGDLS and CDR2 is YYNGEE. The CDR3 bases are TGTGCCAGCAGCGTAGGGGATAGCGGGAGGCCCTTAACCTCCTACAATGAGCAGTTCTTC. Translating gives CASSVGDSGRPLTSYNEQFF.

The chain has TRBV19 and TRBJ2-2, with D perhaps TRBD1 (6 bases). The CDR3 sequence is 17 residues long. Trimming took off 6 bases at V and 4 bases at J, with 21 bases between the two ends. CDR1 is LNHDA, CDR2 SQIVND, per germline (reference sequence). This CDR3 reads CASSPTTGLGGTGELFF. CDR3 nucleotide sequence: TGTGCCAGTAGCCCAACCACAGGGCTTGGGGGCACCGGGGAGCTGTTTTTT.

The V and J genes are TRBV30 and TRBJ1-2; no definite D call. Trimming stripped 0 bases from V and 1 base from J, with 9 bases between. Germline V lookup: CDR1 GTSNPN, CDR2 SVGIG (reference sequence). This CDR3 comprises 14 residues. CDR3 bases: TGTGCCTGGAGTGTAAGCGGCAGTAACTATGGCTACACCTTC. Protein product: CAWSVSGSNYGYTF.

CDR3 protein: CASSLTFRGGSPLHF. In DNA form, the CDR3 reads TGTGCCAGCAGCTTGACTTTTAGGGGAGGGTCACCCCTCCACTTT. The chain recombines TRBV5-6 with TRBJ1-6; weak D call: TRBD1 (5 bases). Trimming pared 1 base from V and 10 bases from J, leaving 15 bases between. Germline V gives CDR1 SGHDT, CDR2 YYEEEE. CDR3 size: 15 residues.

V usage is TRBV2 and J usage is TRBJ1-1, with D unresolved. There are 14 residues in the CDR3. Germline loops: CDR1 SNHLY, CDR2 FYNNEI. V lost 3 bases and J 2 bases, leaving 10 bases between the germline ends. The CDR3 sequence: CASSDPIINTEAFF. CDR3 coding DNA: TGTGCCAGCAGTGACCCTATCATCAACACTGAAGCTTTCTTT.

This clone was picked up a small number of times. The rearrangement uses TRBV4-2 and TRBJ2-7; 8 bases fit TRBD2. The length of the CDR3 is 14 residues. Germline loops: CDR1 LGHNA, CDR2 YNFKEQ. J was trimmed by 2 bases and V by 8 bases; bases with no gene match: 8. The CDR3, as DNA: TGTGCCAGCGGCAGGGCGGGAGGAACCTACGAGCAGTACTTC. This encodes CASGRAGGTYEQYF.

The gene calls are TRBV19 and TRBJ2-7; D perhaps matches TRBD2 (7 bases). Germline V lookup: CDR1 LNHDA, CDR2 SQIVND (reference sequence). This CDR3 is built from 13 residues. Deletions cut 7 bases from V and 6 bases from J, with 16 bases between. CDR3 sequence reads: CASNTGGAGEQYF. The CDR3 DNA is TGTGCCAGTAATACTGGGGGGGCGGGCGAGCAGTACTTC.

Only one count was recorded for this clone. V usage is TRBV27 and J usage is TRBJ1-2; tentatively, D is TRBD1 (6 bases). The V end lost 0 bases, the J end lost 5 bases, and 10 bases lay between the germline ends. The CDR3 sequence is 14 residues long. CDR1 is MNHEY, CDR2 SMNVEV, per germline (reference sequence). CDR3 sequence (DNA): TGTGCCAGCAGTTTATCGGGGGCCCTTTATGGCTACACCTTC. As protein: CASSLSGALYGYTF.

V is TRBV15 and J is TRBJ2-1; the match to TRBD2 covers 11 bases. The CDR3 sequence is 17 residues long. The junction had 10 bases not matched to a gene; V was cut back by 0 bases and J by 9 bases. Germline values: CDR1 LNHNV, CDR2 YYDKDF (reference sequence). CDR3 coding DNA: TGTGCCACCAGCAGAGATTGGGGGACTAGCGGTTTTGGTGAGCAGTTCTTC. It is translated as CATSRDWGTSGFGEQFF.

This chain uses TRBV2 with TRBJ1-1; no definite D call. The germline V and J ends were trimmed by 4 bases and 1 base, with 13 bases remaining between them. Germline CDR1 and CDR2: SNHLY and FYNNEI. This CDR3 comprises 15 residues. The CDR3 DNA reads TGTGCCAGCAGTGTTTCATTACGGGGGAACACTGAAGCTTTCTTT. This codes for CASSVSLRGNTEAFF. The full variable domain, rest sourced from reference TRBV2 and TRBJ1-1, is EPEVTQTPSHQVTQMGQEVILRCVPISNHLYFYWYRQILGQKVEFLVSFYNNEISEKSEIFDDQFSVERPDGSNFTLKIRSTKLEDSAMYFCASSVSLRGNTEAFFGQGTRLTVV.

This chain uses TRBV2 with TRBJ1-1; 7 bases fit TRBD1. V lost 10 bases, J lost 3 bases, and 8 bases stayed unmatched. This CDR3 contains 13 residues. Germline V gene data show CDR1 as SNHLY and CDR2 as FYNNEI. The CDR3: CATLRGRDTEAFF. CDR3 DNA sequence: TGTGCCACCCTTAGGGGGCGCGACACTGAAGCTTTCTTT.

The chain joins TRBV18 to TRBJ2-5; D is perhaps TRBD1 (6 bases). Trimming stripped 3 bases from V and 4 bases from J, with 12 bases between. CDR1 and CDR2 (germline): KGHSH, LQKENI. The CDR3 is 14 residues long. CDR3 amino acids: CASSPSNRVETQYF. DNA for the CDR3: TGTGCCAGCTCACCCTCAAACAGGGTAGAGACCCAGTACTTC.

This chain uses TRBV18 with TRBJ2-7; D not resolved. Germline-derived CDR1 and CDR2 are KGHSH and LQKENI. The CDR3 runs 14 residues. V was trimmed by 4 bases and J by 2 bases, leaving 12 bases between them. The CDR3 bases are TGTGCCAGCTCACTGTTGACGGGTACCTACGAGCAGTACTTC. Translated: CASSLLTGTYEQYF.

This sequence joins TRBV2 and TRBJ2-1; possible D gene TRBD1, 6 bases. The V gene's germline CDR1 is SNHLY and CDR2 FYNNEI. Trimming shortened V by 6 bases and J by 0 bases, and 15 bases separated the two germline ends. There are 16 residues in the CDR3. This CDR3 reads CASRQDSSSSYNEQFF. The CDR3 DNA reads as TGTGCCAGCAGACAGGACAGCTCCAGCTCCTACAATGAGCAGTTCTTC.

J is TRBJ1-2 and V is TRBV5-4; 8 bases fit TRBD1. CDR1 and CDR2 from the germline V gene are SGHNT and YYREEE (reference sequence). The CDR3 consists of 13 residues. The J segment lost 7 bases and the V segment lost 1 base, leaving 3 bases of the junction unmatched. CDR3 loop: CASSLSRGPGYTF. The CDR3 bases are TGTGCCAGCAGCTTGAGCAGGGGGCCTGGCTACACCTTC.

The V and J genes are TRBV28 and TRBJ2-5; 7 bases match TRBD2. J was trimmed by 3 bases and V by 7 bases; bases with no gene match: 8. Looked up from germline, CDR1 is MDHEN and CDR2 is SYDVKM. This CDR3 comprises 14 residues. DNA for the CDR3: TGTGCCAGCACCCTGGGGGGGTTCAAAGAGACCCAGTACTTC. This translates into CASTLGGFKETQYF.

This clone was seen more than once but under ten times. The V call is TRBV10-2, the J call TRBJ2-7; no clear D. V gave up 2 bases and J gave up 6 bases, with 5 bases separating them. The CDR3 spans 11 residues. Germline-derived CDR1 and CDR2 are WSHSY and SAAADI. In DNA form, the CDR3 reads TGCGCCAGCAGTGAGCTCCGCGAGCAGTACTTC. Protein: CASSELREQYF.

The chain has TRBV5-1 and TRBJ2-1, with a possible D match to TRBD2 (6 bases). From germline, CDR1 is SGHRS and CDR2 YFSETQ. V was trimmed by 2 bases and J by 0 bases, leaving 12 bases between them. The length of the CDR3 is 16 residues. The CDR3 protein is CASSLYTSYSYNEQFF. The DNA for the CDR3 is TGCGCCAGCAGCTTATACACTAGCTACTCCTACAATGAGCAGTTCTTC.